This T cell receptor beta chain was captured by sequencing in a study of graft-versus-host responses after intestinal transplantation. Overall study context: Recipients across the board were started on anti-thymocyte globulin induction, then kept on tacrolimus and steroids for roughly 3 years.

General study points: High graft-versus-host to host-versus-graft clonal ratios were seen in allografts of patients with graft-donor T cell macrochimerism. Recipient marrow harbored GvH clones, some of which surfaced first in ileum or blood.

TCRdb keeps only in-frame clones here, not all; method: immunoSEQ multiplex PCR. In the table there are more than 20,000 clones, approximately 85% of which are singletons. About this clone itself: What it binds is unknown.

The material sequenced was PBMCs, taken 450 to 480 days after intestinal transplant. The clonotype comes from a human patient who received an intestinal transplant, so some T cells may come from the graft donor.

The DNA for the CDR3 is TGTGCCAGCAGCTTAGAGGCCCAAGAGACCCAGTACTTC. Protein sequence: CASSLEAQETQYF. The rearrangement uses TRBV11-3 and TRBJ2-5; D is ambiguous. Trimming removed 0 bases from V and 1 base from J, with 3 bases in between. Germline CDR1 is SGHNT and CDR2 is YENEEA. The length of the CDR3 is 13 residues.